These T cell receptor beta chains were read from a single sample in a study of blood T cell repertoires in COVID-19. Assay used: immunoSEQ multiplex PCR; TCRdb lists only in-frame clones, some missing. The table includes 30,000 to 45,000 clones, 75% to 85% detected once. Source material: peripheral blood. The receptors were gathered from a human donor in a cohort sampled during active or convalescent COVID-19. The donor label of this sample is uncertain. Each CDR3 is given with its conserved first and last residue. A D gene is named only where the DNA matches it firmly. Size is omitted from some rows. Given values are once, few, many or a class for expanded clones.

CDR3	DNA	D	V	size	J
CASSQAIGGAVEAFF	TGTGCCAGCAGCCAAGCAATTGGGGGGGCTGTTGAAGCTTTCTTT	.	TRBV3-1/TRBV3-2	.	TRBJ1-1
CAWSKQGVTEAFF	TGTGCCTGGAGTAAACAGGGGGTCACTGAAGCTTTCTTT	TRBD1	TRBV30	few	TRBJ1-1
CSVAGSNSNQPQHF	TGCAGCGTTGCGGGGAGTAATAGCAATCAGCCCCAGCATTTT	.	TRBV29-1	.	TRBJ1-5
CASSSETGTEAFF	TGTGCCAGCAGTTCCGAGACTGGGACTGAAGCTTTCTTT	.	TRBV12-3/TRBV12-4	.	TRBJ1-1
CASSPGGGRQETQYF	TGTGCCAGCTCACCAGGGGGCGGGCGCCAAGAGACCCAGTACTTC	.	TRBV18	.	TRBJ2-5
CASSLTGTGYGYTF	TGTGCCAGCAGCTTAACTGGGACTGGGTATGGCTACACCTTC	.	TRBV7-9	.	TRBJ1-2
CAWSVGLTSYEQYF	TGTGCCTGGAGTGTAGGACTCACCTCCTACGAGCAGTACTTC	.	TRBV30	.	TRBJ2-7
CASSEDWREGYEQYF	TGTGCCAGCAGTGAAGACTGGCGGGAGGGCTACGAGCAGTACTTC	TRBD2	TRBV6-1	once	TRBJ2-7
CASSPGTGTFNSPLHF	TGTGCCAGCAGCCCCGGGACAGGGACTTTTAATTCACCCCTCCACTTT	TRBD1	TRBV7-6	.	TRBJ1-6
CASSSRTGAYEQYF	TGTGCCAGCTCCTCGAGGACAGGGGCCTACGAGCAGTACTTC	TRBD1	TRBV6-6	once	TRBJ2-7
CASSPRTGELNSPLHF	TGTGCCAGCAGCCCTCGGACAGGTGAACTTAATTCACCCCTCCACTTT	TRBD1	TRBV7-2	.	TRBJ1-6